Following are 19 T cell receptor beta chains from one sample sequenced in a study of blood T cell repertoires in COVID-19. Method: immunoSEQ multiplex PCR; TCRdb's copy keeps in-frame clones and lacks some. The sample yields 35,000 to 45,000 clones, roughly 90% seen once. Material for sequencing was peripheral blood. The receptors were sampled from a human donor in a cohort sampled during active COVID-19.

The chain recombines TRBV11-2 with TRBJ2-1; tentative D call: TRBD2 (6 bases). The CDR3 is 16 residues long. CDR1 SGHAT and CDR2 FQNNGV come from the germline V gene. V lost 6 bases to trimming and J lost 1 base, with 16 bases between them. CDR3 bases: TGTGCCAGCAGACACAGCGGGTCTCTTTCCTACAATGAGCAGTTCTTC. Amino acids: CASRHSGSLSYNEQFF.

This chain uses TRBV5-1 with TRBJ2-3; the match to TRBD2 covers 10 bases. Trimming at V came to 1 base and at J to 4 bases, leaving 0 bases not matched to a gene. Germline CDR1 SGHRS, CDR2 YFSETQ. This CDR3 has 14 amino acids. CDR3 sequence: CASSLLAGADTQYF. The CDR3 DNA is TGCGCCAGCAGCTTGCTAGCGGGGGCAGATACGCAGTATTTT.

The rearrangement uses TRBV5-4 and TRBJ2-5; D is unresolved. Deletions cut 3 bases from V and 2 bases from J, with 11 bases between. In germline, CDR1 is SGHNT, CDR2 YYREEE (reference sequence). The CDR3 runs 14 residues. DNA of the CDR3: TGTGCCAGCAGCTCCTTTGGGCTGCAAGAGACCCAGTACTTC. Translation gives CASSSFGLQETQYF.

The chain is built from TRBV6-6 and TRBJ2-3; 13 bases are a match to TRBD2. The CDR3 contains 14 residues. J lost 8 bases, V lost 6 bases, and 5 bases had no gene match. CDR1 is MNHNY, CDR2 SVGAGI, per germline (reference sequence). CDR3 in amino acids: CASSPGTSGATQYF. CDR3 nucleotide sequence: TGTGCCAGCAGCCCCGGGACTAGCGGGGCTACGCAGTATTTT.

The sample holds one count of this clone. The CDR3 DNA reads as TGCATCTCCAAGCGACCCATTGAGACCCAGTACTTC. Translated, it gives CISKRPIETQYF. The chain links TRBV29-1 to TRBJ2-5; D remains unclear. The CDR3 runs to 12 residues. Germline CDR1 reads SQVTM; CDR2 reads ANQGSEA.

This chain links TRBV7-3 with TRBJ2-5; TRBD2 aligns across 7 bases. Looked up from germline, CDR1 is SGHTA and CDR2 is FQGTGA. Germline trimming cut 3 bases from V and 5 bases from J; bases unmatched to any gene: 3. This CDR3 contains 13 residues. This CDR3 is CASSLSGVETQYF. CDR3 nucleotide sequence: TGTGCCAGCAGCTTGAGCGGGGTGGAGACCCAGTACTTC.

The chain recombines TRBV7-8 with TRBJ1-2; 9 positions agree with TRBD1. Losses at the gene ends were 2 bases for V and 3 bases for J; bases not matched to a gene: 16. The CDR3 is 19 residues long. Germline assignment: CDR1 SGHVS and CDR2 FQNEAQ. The CDR3 nucleotides read TGTGCCAGCAGCTTACAGCCCGGGACAGGGTATAGTATTCACTATGGCTACACCTTC. Residues: CASSLQPGTGYSIHYGYTF.

This clone was observed a single time. V usage is TRBV5-8 and J usage is TRBJ1-2; D remains unclear. CDR1 and CDR2 (germline): SGHTS, YDEGEE. With 0 bases removed from V and 4 bases from J, the gap between germline ends came to 10 bases. The CDR3 loop spans 14 amino acids. CDR3 in amino acids: CASSLETASYGYTF. The CDR3 DNA reads TGTGCCAGCAGCTTGGAAACCGCCAGCTATGGCTACACCTTC.

V usage is TRBV6-1 and J usage is TRBJ2-7, with TRBD1 as a possible D gene (5 bases). Per germline, CDR1 MNHNS and CDR2 SASEGT. V was trimmed by 3 bases and J by 1 base, leaving 13 bases between them. There are 15 residues in the CDR3. This CDR3 reads CASSDQGPPSYEQYF. For the CDR3, the DNA is TGTGCCAGCAGTGATCAGGGTCCACCTTCCTACGAGCAGTACTTC.

This sequence joins TRBV10-1 and TRBJ2-7; D possibly corresponds to TRBD2 (6 bases). The CDR3 has 15 residues. Germline V gene sequence: CDR1 WNHNN, CDR2 SYGVQD (reference sequence). Deletions cut 4 bases from V and 3 bases from J, with 16 bases between. The CDR3 loop is CASSAGPGGNYEQYF. Written as DNA, the CDR3 is TGCGCCAGCAGTGCTGGTCCGGGCGGGAACTACGAGCAGTACTTC.

The rearrangement uses TRBV2 and TRBJ2-7, with 14 bases fitting TRBD2. The CDR3 has 17 residues. V was pared by 6 bases and J by 1 base, with 8 bases of the junction left unmatched. In germline, CDR1 is SNHLY, CDR2 FYNNEI. The CDR3 sequence is CASRKGLAGGSSYEQYF. The CDR3 DNA follows: TGTGCCAGCAGAAAAGGACTAGCGGGGGGCTCTTCCTACGAGCAGTACTTC.

V usage is TRBV2 and J usage is TRBJ2-3, with 7 nucleotides matching TRBD1. This CDR3 has 13 residues. V was pared by 8 bases and J by 2 bases, with 4 bases of the junction left unmatched. CDR1 SNHLY and CDR2 FYNNEI come from the germline V gene. CDR3 loop: CASSTGITDTQYF. The CDR3 bases are TGTGCCAGCTCGACAGGGATCACAGATACGCAGTATTTT.

This chain links TRBV7-8 with TRBJ2-3; 8 positions agree with TRBD2. Trimming cost V 2 bases and J 5 bases; bases outside gene matches: 9. Germline-derived CDR1 and CDR2 are SGHVS and FQNEAQ. The CDR3 length is 16 residues. The CDR3 DNA reads TGTGCCAGCAGCTTACAGTCCGGGGGGGAAAGAGATACGCAGTATTTT. As protein: CASSLQSGGERDTQYF.

The V call is TRBV28, the J call TRBJ1-2; 7 positions match TRBD1. Germline CDR1 MDHEN, CDR2 SYDVKM. With V trimmed by 5 bases and J by 2 bases, 8 bases remained unmatched. The CDR3 runs 15 residues. This chain's CDR3 is CASSTPTGINYGYTF. In nucleotides, the CDR3 is TGTGCCAGCAGTACCCCGACAGGGATCAACTATGGCTACACCTTC.

This clone has just a few counts. This chain uses TRBV28 with TRBJ1-5; 8 nucleotides match TRBD1. The germline CDR1 and CDR2 sequences are MDHEN and SYDVKM. V was clipped by 10 bases and J by 5 bases; unmatched bases: 4. The CDR3 extends over 12 amino acids. CDR3 sequence: CATSTGDQPQHF. CDR3 sequence (DNA): TGTGCCACCTCGACAGGGGATCAGCCCCAGCATTTT.

The chain employs TRBV2 and TRBJ2-1; 11 nucleotides align to TRBD2. This CDR3 has 14 residues. V dropped 10 bases and J dropped 9; count of bases not matched to a gene: 11. The germline CDR1 and CDR2 sequences are SNHLY and FYNNEI. The CDR3 sequence is CATSSGGVVFEQFF. The CDR3 DNA is TGTGCCACTAGTAGCGGGGGGGTCGTTTTTGAGCAGTTCTTC.

The chain couples TRBV5-1 to TRBJ1-6; D might be TRBD1 (6 bases). The CDR3 consists of 16 residues. Trimming shortened V by 0 bases and J by 5 bases, and 12 bases separated the two germline ends. Germline assignment: CDR1 SGHRS and CDR2 YFSETQ. The CDR3 bases are TGCGCCAGCAGCTTGGATCGGACAGACAATAATTCACCCCTCCACTTT. As protein: CASSLDRTDNNSPLHF.

This sequence joins TRBV29-1 and TRBJ1-1; D is unclear. V lost 2 bases, J lost 4 bases, and 11 bases lay in between. CDR3 size: 13 residues. CDR1 is SQVTM, CDR2 ANQGSEA, per germline. The CDR3 DNA is TGCAGCGTTGAAACGGGAGGGATCACTGAAGCTTTCTTT. Its protein is CSVETGGITEAFF.

This rearrangement joins TRBV21-1 to TRBJ2-7; the table's TRBD1 call for D was not verified on the DNA. TRBV21-1 corresponds to a pseudogene. The CDR3 is made up of 14 amino acids. DNA of the CDR3: TGTGCCAGCAGCGATAACAGGGGGCTGGACGAGCAGTACTTC. Its translation: CASSDNRGLDEQYF.